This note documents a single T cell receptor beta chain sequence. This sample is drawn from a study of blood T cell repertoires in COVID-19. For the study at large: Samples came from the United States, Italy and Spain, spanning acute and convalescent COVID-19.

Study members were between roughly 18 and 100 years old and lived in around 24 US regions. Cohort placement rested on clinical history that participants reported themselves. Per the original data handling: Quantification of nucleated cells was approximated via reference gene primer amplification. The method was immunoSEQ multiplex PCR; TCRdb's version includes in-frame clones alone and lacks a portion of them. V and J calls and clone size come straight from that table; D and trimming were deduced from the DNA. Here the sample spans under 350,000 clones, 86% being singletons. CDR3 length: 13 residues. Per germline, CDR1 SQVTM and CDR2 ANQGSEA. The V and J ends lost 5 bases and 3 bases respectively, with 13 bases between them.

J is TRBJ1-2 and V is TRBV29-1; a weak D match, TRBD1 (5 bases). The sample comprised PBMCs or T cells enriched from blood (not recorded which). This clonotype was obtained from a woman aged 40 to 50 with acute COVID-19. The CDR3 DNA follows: TGCAGCGTTCGGGGGACTCGCGACTATGGCTACACCTTC. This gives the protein CSVRGTRDYGYTF.